This entry features one T cell receptor beta chain sequence. This entry comes from a study of T cell changes during pregnancy in multiple sclerosis. Generated by immunoSEQ multiplex PCR, the TCRdb table keeps only in-frame clones and is missing some. The sample lists nearly 60,000 clones; roughly nine tenths were seen once. The CDR3 sequence is 14 residues long. V was pared by 6 bases and J by 1 base, with 12 bases between. The germline gives CDR1 MDHEN, CDR2 SYDVKM. Source: CD4+ T cells from peripheral blood mononuclear cells, taken after pregnancy. The chain has TRBV28 and TRBJ1-2; possibly TRBD1 for D (5 bases). The receptor was isolated from a female donor in good health, enrolled as a control in a pregnancy study. The CDR3 coding sequence is TGTGCCAGCAGCTCCCTGACAGTTAACTATGGCTACACCTTC. Residues: CASSSLTVNYGYTF.